This T cell receptor (beta chain) stems from a study of cytomegalovirus exposure and HLA in healthy donors. Study-wide context: Researchers found that roughly 81% of under 450 genotyped donors fell within the Caucasian-associated ancestry cluster.

Both 60 Vbeta primers and 13 Jbeta primers went into the PCR. Assay used: immunoSEQ multiplex PCR; TCRdb lists only in-frame clones, some missing. This sample has roughly 150,000 clones, with about 85% found just once. Per germline, CDR1 SGHTA and CDR2 FQGTGA. V lost 5 bases and J 8 bases, leaving 21 bases between the germline ends. The CDR3 covers 16 residues. Study findings and constraints: V- and J-gene trimming of TCR beta was linked (in a later analysis) to a missense DCLRE1C variant. What TCR beta sequences reportedly achieved was accurate prediction of HLA-A and HLA-B alleles in most subjects.

This clone was recorded only once. Its antigen is not known. This chain joins TRBV7-3 and TRBJ2-2; the D gene is possibly TRBD2 (6 bases). The specimen was PBMCs. This TCR was recovered from a man younger than 45 in good health and CMV-seropositive. The DNA of the CDR3 is TGTGCCAGCAGCCTACCCCAGGGAGGAACTTCAGGGGAGCTGTTTTTT. Amino acids: CASSLPQGGTSGELFF.